The present TCR beta chain was sequenced within a study of glioma-infiltrating T cells. V dropped 5 bases and J dropped 5 bases, with 15 bases sitting between them. Germline assignment: CDR1 MNHNS and CDR2 SASEGT. The CDR3 contains 14 residues. Using RNA template, CDR3s of TCR alpha and beta were amplified with iRepertoire arm-PCR. For one-step reverse transcription and amplification, roughly 85-450 ng of tissue mRNA or PBMC total RNA was used. TCRdb re-derived calls from the multiplex PCR reads in MiXCR, one entry per CDR3 protein. There are roughly 100,000 distinct CDR3 sequences in the sample; around 30% occur only once, and 44% lies in the top ten. This clonotype came up many times.

This clonotype originated in a human donor with low-grade glioma or glioblastoma, undergoing nonglioma brain surgery, or in good health (not recorded which). The sequenced material came from glioma tissue, nonneoplastic brain tissue, or PBMCs (not recorded which). The rearrangement uses TRBV6-1 and TRBJ2-5; tentative D call: TRBD2 (5 bases). The CDR3 loop reads CASSLGDGEETQYF. The CDR3 DNA is TGTGCCAGCAGTCTTGGAGACGGGGAGGAGACCCAGTACTTC.